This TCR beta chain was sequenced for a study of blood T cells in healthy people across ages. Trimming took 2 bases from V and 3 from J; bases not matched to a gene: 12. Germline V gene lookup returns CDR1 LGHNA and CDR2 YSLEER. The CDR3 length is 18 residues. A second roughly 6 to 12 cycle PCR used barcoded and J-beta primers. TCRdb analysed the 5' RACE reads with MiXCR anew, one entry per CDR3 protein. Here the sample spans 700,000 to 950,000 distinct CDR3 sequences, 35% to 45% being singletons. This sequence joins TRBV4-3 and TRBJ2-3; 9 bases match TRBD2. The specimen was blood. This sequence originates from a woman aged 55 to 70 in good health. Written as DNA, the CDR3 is TGCGCCAGCAGCCAACAGCAGGCGGGAGGGCTGGGTACAGATACGCAGTATTTT. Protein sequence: CASSQQQAGGLGTDTQYF.